The 7 T cell receptor beta chains below were found in one sample sequenced in a study of response to subunit inactivated influenza vaccine. A single record per CDR3 protein comes from TCRdb applying MiXCR to the RT-PCR reads. The sample includes roughly 700,000 distinct CDR3 sequences, around 13% seen only once; the top ten take around 7.3%. The input for sequencing was PBMCs from blood, taken 14 days before vaccination. The origin of the receptors is a man in his fifties who received an inactivated influenza vaccine.

The chain couples TRBV12-3 or TRBV12-4 to TRBJ1-2; 9 bases map to TRBD1. Trimming removed 6 bases from V and 7 bases from J; junction bases left unmatched: 9. The CDR3 is 14 amino acids. CDR3 loop: CASRSTGGAGGYTF. In nucleotides, the CDR3 is TGTGCCAGCAGATCCACAGGGGGCGCCGGTGGCTACACCTTC.

This clonotype was found a few times. The chain recombines TRBV3-1 with TRBJ1-1, with D uncertain. Trimming left V 4 bases short and J 0 bases short, with 12 bases between. This CDR3 is built from 15 residues. CDR1 is LGHDT, CDR2 YNNKEL, per germline (reference sequence). The CDR3 loop reads CASSPTFSMNTEAFF. The CDR3 nucleotides are TGTGCCAGCAGCCCCACTTTTTCTATGAACACTGAAGCTTTCTTT.

This clonotype was detected only a few times. The V gene is TRBV29-1, the J gene TRBJ2-2; 9 nucleotides match TRBD2. CDR3 size: 14 residues. Germline V CDR1 and CDR2: SQVTM, ANQGSEA. Germline trimming cut 7 bases from V and 5 bases from J; bases unmatched to any gene: 8. The CDR3 loop is CSADVAGATGELFF. The CDR3, as DNA: TGCAGCGCGGATGTAGCGGGAGCGACCGGGGAGCTGTTTTTT.

This clonotype was found a few times. V is TRBV7-2 and J is TRBJ1-2, with D unresolved. This CDR3 contains 16 residues. The germline V gene encodes CDR1 SGHTA and CDR2 FQGNSA. V lost 1 base, J lost 6 bases, and 18 bases lay in between. CDR3 DNA: TGTGCCAGCAGCTTAGTACCCAGTGAGGTTTTCGATGGCTACACCTTC. It codes for CASSLVPSEVFDGYTF.

In nucleotides, the CDR3 is TGTGCCATCAGTGAGTCTGGGGGGACAGGCCTGAGCTCTGGAAACACCATATATTTT. It translates to CAISESGGTGLSSGNTIYF. V is TRBV10-3 and J is TRBJ1-3, with 8 bases fitting TRBD1. Germline V CDR1 and CDR2: ENHRY, SYGVKD. The CDR3 runs 19 residues. J gave up 0 bases and V 0 bases, and 10 bases lay outside the gene matches.

In its sample, this clonotype was seen a few times. The rearrangement uses TRBV7-8 and TRBJ2-1, with D possibly being TRBD1 (6 bases). The V end was cut by 4 bases, the J end by 9 bases, with 16 bases between. This CDR3 region has 14 residues. Germline-derived CDR1 and CDR2 are SGHVS and FQNEAQ. The CDR3: CASSSLDWGLEQFF. Written as DNA, the CDR3 is TGTGCCAGCAGCTCACTCGACTGGGGGCTTGAGCAGTTCTTC.

The V and J genes are TRBV15 and TRBJ2-5; D may be TRBD1 (6 bases). The CDR3 loop spans 16 amino acids. V was shortened by 4 bases and J by 1 base, with 16 bases between the two germline ends. Germline CDR1 reads LNHNV; CDR2 reads YYDKDF (reference sequence). CDR3 residues: CATSMVTRGPQETQYF. DNA of the CDR3: TGTGCCACCAGCATGGTGACCAGGGGACCCCAAGAGACCCAGTACTTC.